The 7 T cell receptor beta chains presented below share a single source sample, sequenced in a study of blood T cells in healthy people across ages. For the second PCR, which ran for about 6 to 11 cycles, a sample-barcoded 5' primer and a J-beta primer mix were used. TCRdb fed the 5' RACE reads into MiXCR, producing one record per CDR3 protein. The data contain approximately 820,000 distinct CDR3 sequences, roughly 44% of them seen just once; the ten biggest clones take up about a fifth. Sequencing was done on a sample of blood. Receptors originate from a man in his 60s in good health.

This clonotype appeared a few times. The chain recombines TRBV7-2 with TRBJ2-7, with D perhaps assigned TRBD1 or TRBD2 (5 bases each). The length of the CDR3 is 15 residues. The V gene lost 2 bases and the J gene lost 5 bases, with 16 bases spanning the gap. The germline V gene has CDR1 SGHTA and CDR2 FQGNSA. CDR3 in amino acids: CASSLTRDDPNEQYF. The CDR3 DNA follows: TGTGCCAGCAGCTTAACGAGGGACGACCCGAACGAGCAGTACTTC.

Here the CDR3 DNA reads TGTGCCAGCAGCGACGGGATGGTAAACTATGGCTACACCTTC. Its protein product is CASSDGMVNYGYTF. V and J are TRBV9 and TRBJ1-2; D is undetermined. Germline CDR1 reads SGDLS; CDR2 reads YYNGEE. The CDR3 runs to 14 residues. Trimming stripped 3 bases from V and 2 bases from J, with 11 bases between.

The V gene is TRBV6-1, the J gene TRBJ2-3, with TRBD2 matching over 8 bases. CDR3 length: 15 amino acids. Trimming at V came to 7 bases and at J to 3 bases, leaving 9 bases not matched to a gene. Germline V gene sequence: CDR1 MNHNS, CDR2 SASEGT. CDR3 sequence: CASTMTGGGTDTQYF. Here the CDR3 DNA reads TGTGCCAGCACTATGACCGGGGGGGGAACAGATACGCAGTATTTT.

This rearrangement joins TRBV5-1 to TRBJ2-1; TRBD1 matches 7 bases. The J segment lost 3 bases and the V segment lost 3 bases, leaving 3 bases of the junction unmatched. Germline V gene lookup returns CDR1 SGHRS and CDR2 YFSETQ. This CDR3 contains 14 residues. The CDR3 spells CASSSGTDYNEQFF. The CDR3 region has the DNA TGCGCCAGCAGCTCCGGGACAGACTACAATGAGCAGTTCTTC.

The CDR3 coding sequence is TGCGCCAGCAGCCAAGCACTAGCCGACTCTGGGGCCAACGTCCTGACTTTC. Translating gives CASSQALADSGANVLTF. The chain uses TRBV4-1 and TRBJ2-6, with D possibly TRBD2 on 6 matching bases. This CDR3 has 17 residues. The germline V gene has CDR1 MGHRA and CDR2 YSYEKL. V dropped 1 base and J dropped 0 bases, with 10 bases sitting between them.

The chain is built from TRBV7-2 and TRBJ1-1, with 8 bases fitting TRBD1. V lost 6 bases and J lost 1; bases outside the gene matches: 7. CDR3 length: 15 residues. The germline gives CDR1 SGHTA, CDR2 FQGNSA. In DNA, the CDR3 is TGTGCCAGCAGAGGGGGACAGGTCAAGAACACTGAAGCTTTCTTT. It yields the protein CASRGGQVKNTEAFF.

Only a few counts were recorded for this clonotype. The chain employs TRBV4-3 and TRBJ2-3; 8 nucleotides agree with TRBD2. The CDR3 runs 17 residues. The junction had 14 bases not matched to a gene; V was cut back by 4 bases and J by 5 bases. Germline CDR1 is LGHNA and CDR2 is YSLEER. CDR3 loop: CASSPSVLSGGRDTQYF. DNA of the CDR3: TGCGCCAGCAGCCCGTCGGTCCTCAGCGGGGGTAGAGATACGCAGTATTTT.